This TCR beta chain was sequenced in a study of blood T cell repertoires in COVID-19. Study summary: T cells, B-cell-depleted T cells, or PBMCs provided the cDNA or gDNA that served as material.

Per the original data handling: Reference gene primers were amplified, and this amplification served to estimate nucleated cell counts. The data were produced by immunoSEQ multiplex PCR, yet TCRdb's version contains in-frame clones alone and is incomplete. V, J and clone size are those of that table, while D and trimming were read from the DNA. The table records 200,000 or so clones, around 81% of them present only once. The CDR3 length is 14 residues. Germline V gene sequence: CDR1 MGHRA, CDR2 YSYEKL. V lost 4 bases to trimming and J lost 5 bases; unmatched junction nucleotides: 4. This chain joins TRBV4-1 and TRBJ2-3; TRBD1 matches at 9 bases. This sequence was found in a woman aged 80 or older with COVID-19, enrolled during active disease. Specimen: peripheral blood. CDR3 sequence (DNA): TGCGCCAGCAGCCCGCGACAGGGGGGAGATACGCAGTATTTT. This gives the protein CASSPRQGGDTQYF.